This T cell receptor (beta chain) was found in a study of T-cell reconstitution after alpha-beta-depleted transplantation in children. Preparation of the TCRbeta library was carried out with unique molecular identifiers. TCRdb reprocessed the PCR reads via MiXCR and lists one record per CDR3 protein. The sample contains more than 200,000 distinct CDR3 sequences, about 25% of which appear only once. This CDR3 is 14 amino acids long. V lost 7 bases, J lost 1 base, and 11 bases lay in between. Study-level points and caveats: After transplant, high TCRbeta diversity at day 60 in some patients arose from surviving recipient T cells and thymic progenitors. When one year had passed after transplant, most T-cell counts and diversity came from newly produced T cells. In patients about two months after transplant, alpha-beta T cells reportedly arose from several hundred expanded graft clones.

Ten or more counts support this clonotype. Its specificity is not known. This TCR was sampled from a girl between 2 and 10 years old with Fanconi anemia, due to receive a stem cell transplant. The rearrangement joins TRBV12-3 or TRBV12-4 to TRBJ1-5; D is uncertain. The sample consisted of PBMCs, taken before TCRalphabeta/CD19-depleted stem cell transplant. The CDR3 region has the DNA TGTGCCAGCACGACTCGACGGAGCAATCAGCCCCAGCATTTT. It codes for CASTTRRSNQPQHF.